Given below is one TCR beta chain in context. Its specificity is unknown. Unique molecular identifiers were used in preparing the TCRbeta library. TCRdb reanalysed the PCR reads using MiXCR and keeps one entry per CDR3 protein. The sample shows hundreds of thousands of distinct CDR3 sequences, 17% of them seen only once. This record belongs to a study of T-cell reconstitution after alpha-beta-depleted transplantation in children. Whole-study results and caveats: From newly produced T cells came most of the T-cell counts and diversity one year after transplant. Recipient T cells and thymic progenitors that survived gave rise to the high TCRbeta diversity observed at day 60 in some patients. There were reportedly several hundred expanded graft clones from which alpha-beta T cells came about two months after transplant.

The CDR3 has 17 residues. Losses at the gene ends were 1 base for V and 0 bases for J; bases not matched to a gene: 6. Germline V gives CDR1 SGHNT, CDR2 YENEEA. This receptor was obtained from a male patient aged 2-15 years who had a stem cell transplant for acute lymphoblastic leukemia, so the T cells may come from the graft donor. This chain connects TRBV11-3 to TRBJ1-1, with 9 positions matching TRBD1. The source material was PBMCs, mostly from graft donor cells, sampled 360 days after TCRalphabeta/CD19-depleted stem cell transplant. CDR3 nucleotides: TGTGCCAGCAGCTTAGGACCCGGGACAGGGCTGAACACTGAAGCTTTCTTT. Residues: CASSLGPGTGLNTEAFF.